The source of this TCR beta chain is a study of cytomegalovirus exposure and HLA in healthy donors. Study information: Out of about 410 genotyped donors, 81% belonged to the Caucasian-associated ancestry cluster. Points from the study as a whole: A later analysis associated some 18,000 TCR beta sequences with HLA alleles at a 0.05 false discovery rate. Published work reported that the classifier diagnosed cytomegalovirus status with high specificity and sensitivity. An analysis was carried out later, and it reportedly showed fewer N-insertions in an Asian-associated ancestry cluster than the roughly 700-donor mean.

Primers included in the PCR were 60 Vbeta and 13 Jbeta primers. Assay: immunoSEQ multiplex PCR; the TCRdb copy retains only in-frame clones and omits some. The profile shows about 150,000 clones, around 60% of them singletons. Worth noting for this clone: Its antigen remains unknown. An end of the junction differs from the germline gene, which may be a read error.

The CDR3 is 15 residues long. Germline V gene lookup returns CDR1 SNHLY and CDR2 FYNNEI. The origin of this receptor is a woman aged 55 to 70 in good health and CMV-seropositive. Sequencing was done on a sample of PBMCs. This chain uses TRBV2 with TRBJ2-7, with unresolved D. The CDR3 is CASREGLRGVNEQYF. The CDR3 nucleotides read TGTGCCAGCAGAGAAGGCCTCCGAGGTGTCAACGAGCAGTACTTC.